This TCR beta chain derives from a study of T-cell reconstitution after alpha-beta-depleted transplantation in children. The ends were cut back, 0 bases at V and 5 bases at J, with 16 bases in the middle. The length of the CDR3 is 15 residues. Germline V gene sequence: CDR1 SQVTM, CDR2 ANQGSEA. The library targeted TCRbeta and was prepared with unique molecular identifiers. TCRdb processed the PCR reads anew with MiXCR; each CDR3 protein has one entry. The sample lists about 240,000 distinct CDR3 sequences, roughly 24% occurring once. This sequence originates from a girl aged 2-9 years with Fanconi anemia, due to receive a stem cell transplant. The chain employs TRBV29-1 and TRBJ2-5, with a tentative D call TRBD1 (6 bases). Specimen: PBMCs, collected before TCRalphabeta/CD19-depleted stem cell transplant. The CDR3 sequence: CSVEDRIGGRETQYF. The CDR3 nucleotides are TGCAGCGTTGAAGATCGGATAGGGGGAAGGGAGACCCAGTACTTC.